These 16 T cell receptor beta chains originate from one sample sequenced in a study of Ad26.COV2.S vaccination and SARS-CoV-2 variants. The treatment is: roughly 18 received Ad26.COV2.S at low or high dose, single or two shots; roughly five received placebo; per-sample allocation not given. Following the first vaccine or placebo injection, samples were taken on day 63. Sequencing was performed with immunoSEQ multiplex PCR; in TCRdb, only in-frame clones are kept and a portion is missing. The data show roughly 380,000 clones, roughly 90% seen once. The specimen comprised peripheral blood, sampled in a trial of Ad26.COV2.S vaccine versus placebo. The receptors shown here come from a person aged 18-65 years who received the Ad26.COV2.S COVID-19 vaccine or a placebo.

The chain combines TRBV19 with TRBJ2-7, with 8 bases identical to TRBD2. This CDR3 has 15 amino acids. From germline, CDR1 is LNHDA and CDR2 SQIVND (reference sequence). V dropped 5 bases and J dropped 2; count of bases not matched to a gene: 8. The chain's CDR3 is CASSVAAGEPYEQYF. The CDR3 DNA follows: TGTGCCAGTAGTGTTGCAGCGGGAGAACCCTACGAGCAGTACTTC.

The rearrangement uses TRBV30 and TRBJ1-2; the match to TRBD1 covers 9 bases. The CDR3 consists of 14 residues. Trimming took 0 bases from V and 8 from J; bases not matched to a gene: 7. Germline-derived CDR1 and CDR2 are GTSNPN and SVGIG (reference sequence). The CDR3 DNA is TGTGCCTGGAGTGTTGAGAGGACAGGGGACGGCTACACCTTC. Protein: CAWSVERTGDGYTF. Based on the CDR3 plus reference TRBV30 and TRBJ1-2, the full variable domain is SQTIHQWPATLVQPVGSPLSLECTVEGTSNPNLYWYRQAAGRGLQLLFYSVGIGQISSEVPQNLSASRPQDRQFILSSKKLLLSDSGFYLCAWSVERTGDGYTFGSGTRLTVV.

This chain links TRBV28 with TRBJ2-7; 8 bases map to TRBD1. In germline, CDR1 is MDHEN, CDR2 SYDVKM. V was clipped by 2 bases and J by 4 bases; unmatched bases: 7. This CDR3 is 15 amino acids long. The CDR3 DNA is TGTGCCAGCAGTTTAGGGGTTACAGGGGGGTACGAGCAGTACTTC. Protein sequence: CASSLGVTGGYEQYF.

Details on this clone: In the same sample, other DNA sequences code for this CDR3. The gene calls are TRBV9 and TRBJ1-4, with no clear D. V was cut by 3 bases and J by 0 bases, with 9 bases left in between. This CDR3 spans 15 amino acids. Germline loops: CDR1 SGDLS, CDR2 YYNGEE. The CDR3 DNA reads TGTGCCAGCAGCGCCGGACGGGCAACTAATGAAAAACTGTTTTTT. Protein: CASSAGRATNEKLFF.

The chain uses TRBV7-9 and TRBJ2-1, with TRBD2 as a possible D gene (5 bases). Trimming removed 5 bases from V and 0 bases from J, with 17 bases in between. CDR3 length equals 17 residues. The germline V gene has CDR1 SEHNR and CDR2 FQNEAQ (reference sequence). CDR3 residues: CASSPVRTGISYNEQFF. The CDR3 DNA reads TGTGCCAGCAGCCCGGTAAGGACTGGAATCTCCTACAATGAGCAGTTCTTC. The full variable domain, its missing parts supplied by reference TRBV7-9 and TRBJ2-1, is DTGVSQNPRHKITKRGQNVTFRCDPISEHNRLYWYRQTLGQGPEFLTYFQNEAQLEKSRLLSDRFSAERPKGSFSTLEIQRTEQGDSAMYLCASSPVRTGISYNEQFFGPGTRLTVL.

The chain employs TRBV6-5 and TRBJ1-2; weak D call: TRBD1 (5 bases). Germline-derived CDR1 and CDR2 are MNHEY and SVGAGI. Trimming stripped 3 bases from V and 5 bases from J, with 16 bases between. The CDR3 length is 15 residues. The CDR3 nucleotides are TGTGCCAGCAGTTATTCTATCGGGGCCACTTATGGCTACACCTTC. As protein: CASSYSIGATYGYTF.

The rearrangement joins TRBV28 to TRBJ2-7; D call uncertain. Trimming left V 4 bases short and J 2 bases short, with 9 bases between. Germline-derived CDR1 and CDR2 are MDHEN and SYDVKM. The CDR3 has 13 residues. In nucleotides, the CDR3 is TGTGCCAGCAGTTATGAGAGGCCCTACGAGCAGTACTTC. Protein product: CASSYERPYEQYF.

This chain connects TRBV11-2 to TRBJ2-3; 8 bases match TRBD2. The V and J ends lost 6 bases and 3 bases, in that order; junction bases with no gene match: 8. The CDR3 is 15 residues long. From germline, CDR1 is SGHAT and CDR2 FQNNGV. The CDR3 loop is CASRRSGGRTDTQYF. In DNA, the CDR3 is TGTGCCAGCAGACGCTCGGGGGGGCGGACAGATACGCAGTATTTT.

This chain links TRBV6-5 with TRBJ2-3; 7 bases match TRBD1. There are 15 residues in the CDR3. V trimming: 5 bases; J trimming: 5 bases; junction bases outside the gene matches: 10. The germline CDR1 and CDR2 sequences are MNHEY and SVGAGI. CDR3 sequence: CASSHRDSRIDTQYF. CDR3 in DNA: TGTGCCAGCAGTCACCGGGACAGCAGGATAGATACGCAGTATTTT.

Written as DNA, the CDR3 is TGTGCCAGCAGCGTAGGTAGCGGGCCAGGAAACACCATATATTTT. Protein: CASSVGSGPGNTIYF. The chain uses TRBV9 and TRBJ1-3; D gene unclear. The CDR3 covers 15 residues. Germline-derived CDR1 and CDR2 are SGDLS and YYNGEE. Trimming shortened V by 0 bases and J by 4 bases, and 11 bases separated the two germline ends.

The chain carries TRBV9 and TRBJ1-2, with 9 positions matching TRBD1. This CDR3 has 15 residues. Germline V lookup: CDR1 SGDLS, CDR2 YYNGEE. The ends lost 3 bases at V and 4 bases at J; junction bases unmatched: 7. CDR3 protein: CASSGYRGLIYGYTF. In DNA, the CDR3 is TGTGCCAGCAGCGGTTACAGGGGGCTCATCTATGGCTACACCTTC.

This rearrangement joins TRBV5-4 to TRBJ2-3; a weak D match, TRBD2 (5 bases). V gave up 4 bases and J gave up 6 bases, with 15 bases separating them. This CDR3 is built from 14 residues. CDR1 is SGHNT and CDR2 is YYREEE in the germline V gene (reference sequence). The CDR3: CASSPRTAVDTQYF. Here the CDR3 DNA reads TGTGCCAGCAGCCCCCGGACTGCCGTGGATACGCAGTATTTT.

The rearrangement uses TRBV19 and TRBJ2-5; tentatively, D is TRBD1 (6 bases). Per germline, CDR1 LNHDA and CDR2 SQIVND (reference sequence). V lost 3 bases and J 0 bases, leaving 11 bases between the germline ends. This CDR3 has 15 residues. Here the CDR3 reads CASSIRGQYQETQYF. The CDR3 DNA follows: TGTGCCAGTAGTATTAGAGGACAGTACCAAGAGACCCAGTACTTC.

This clone was counted once. This chain uses TRBV6-2 or TRBV6-3 with TRBJ1-4; D gene ambiguous. The germline CDR1 and CDR2 sequences are MNHEY and SVGEGT. This CDR3 region has 16 residues. The V end was cut by 6 bases, the J end by 6 bases, with 20 bases between. The CDR3 loop reads CASSTMAGRHYEKLFF. CDR3 in DNA: TGTGCCAGCAGCACCATGGCGGGCAGACACTATGAAAAACTGTTTTTT.

This chain links TRBV7-3 with TRBJ2-5, with TRBD1 matching over 8 bases. The J segment lost 5 bases and the V segment lost 5 bases, leaving 10 bases of the junction unmatched. The germline V gene encodes CDR1 SGHTA and CDR2 FQGTGA. The CDR3 is 15 amino acids. The CDR3 bases are TGTGCCAGCAGCCCCGGACAGGGATACATGGAGACCCAGTACTTC. Amino acid sequence: CASSPGQGYMETQYF. The full variable domain, with the rest looked up from reference TRBV7-3 and TRBJ2-5, is GAGVSQTPSNKVTEKGKYVELRCDPISGHTALYWYRQSLGQGPEFLIYFQGTGAADDSGLPNDRFFAVRPEGSVSTLKIQRTERGDSAVYLCASSPGQGYMETQYFGPGTRLLVL.

V gene TRBV12-3 or TRBV12-4 combines with J gene TRBJ2-4; a possible D gene is TRBD2 (6 bases). Trimming took off 7 bases at V and 10 bases at J, with 17 bases between the two ends. The CDR3 runs to 13 residues. CDR3 protein: CASTPSPRGIQYF. The CDR3 coding sequence is TGTGCCAGCACCCCCAGTCCTCGGGGGATTCAGTACTTC.